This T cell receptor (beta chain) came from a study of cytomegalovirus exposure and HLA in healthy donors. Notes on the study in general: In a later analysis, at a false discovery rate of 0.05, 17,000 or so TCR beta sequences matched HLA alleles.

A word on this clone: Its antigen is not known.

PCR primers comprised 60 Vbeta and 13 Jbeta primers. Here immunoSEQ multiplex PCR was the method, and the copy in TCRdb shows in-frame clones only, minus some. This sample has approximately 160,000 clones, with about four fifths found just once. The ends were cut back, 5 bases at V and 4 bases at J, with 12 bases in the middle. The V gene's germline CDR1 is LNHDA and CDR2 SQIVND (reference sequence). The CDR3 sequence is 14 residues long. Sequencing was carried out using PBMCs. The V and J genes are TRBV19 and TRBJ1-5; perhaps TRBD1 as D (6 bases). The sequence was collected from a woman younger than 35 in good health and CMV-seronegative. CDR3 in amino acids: CASSQGFSNQPQHF. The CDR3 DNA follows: TGTGCCAGTAGTCAGGGGTTTTCGAATCAGCCCCAGCATTTT.